Presented here are 23 T cell receptor beta chains from one specimen sequenced in a study of shared clonotypes between healthy human individuals. Profiled with immunoSEQ multiplex PCR; TCRdb holds only in-frame clones, not every one. The sample includes 2 million to 3 million clones, approximately 94% of them seen just once. Sequenced sample: naive CD4+ T cells from PBMCs. Described subset: CD45RA+ positively selected. Source of these receptors: a man aged 18 to 29 in good health. Some clones in this sample may be carry-over from other donors' samples.

This chain links TRBV5-1 with TRBJ2-7; 14 bases agree with TRBD2. Germline V gene sequence: CDR1 SGHRS, CDR2 YFSETQ. J gave up 5 bases and V 4 bases, and 5 bases lay outside the gene matches. The CDR3 runs 15 residues. CDR3 loop: CASSQVGLAGDEQYF. The DNA of the CDR3 is TGCGCCAGCAGCCAGGTGGGACTAGCGGGAGACGAGCAGTACTTC.

This clone was observed a few times. The V call is TRBV28, the J call TRBJ1-1, with TRBD1 as a possible D gene (5 bases). Germline CDR1 reads MDHEN; CDR2 reads SYDVKM. This CDR3 has 12 amino acids. V gave up 3 bases and J gave up 11 bases, with 13 bases separating them. The CDR3 sequence: CASSFYRGVAFF. In DNA form, the CDR3 reads TGTGCCAGCAGTTTCTATCGGGGGGTGGCTTTCTTT.

The chain recombines TRBV28 with TRBJ2-6; D possibly corresponds to TRBD1 (5 bases). Trimming shortened V by 7 bases and J by 7 bases, and 17 bases separated the two germline ends. Germline-derived CDR1 and CDR2 are MDHEN and SYDVKM. The CDR3 extends over 15 amino acids. CDR3 coding DNA: TGTGCCAGCACGCTCGCAGGGTATGCCGCCAACGTCCTGACTTTC. Translation: CASTLAGYAANVLTF.

The chain combines TRBV25-1 with TRBJ2-2; possibly TRBD1 or TRBD2 for D (5 bases each). The CDR3 extends over 16 amino acids. Germline V gives CDR1 MGHDK, CDR2 SYGVNS. V was trimmed by 3 bases and J by 0 bases, leaving 11 bases between them. The CDR3 spells CASSDPGTANTGELFF. The CDR3 DNA reads TGTGCCAGCAGTGATCCCGGGACGGCGAACACCGGGGAGCTGTTTTTT.

V gene TRBV6-6 combines with J gene TRBJ2-3; 10 nucleotides match TRBD2. The CDR3 consists of 15 residues. Germline V gene sequence: CDR1 MNHNY, CDR2 SVGAGI (reference sequence). Trimming cost V 5 bases and J 4 bases; bases outside gene matches: 6. Here the CDR3 reads CASSLAGVFSDTQYF. The CDR3 coding sequence is TGTGCCAGCAGTCTAGCGGGAGTCTTTTCAGATACGCAGTATTTT.

The chain employs TRBV29-1 and TRBJ1-1, with D hard to call. This CDR3 region has 14 residues. Trimming took 7 bases from V and 1 from J, leaving 16 bases between them. Germline CDR1 is SQVTM and CDR2 is ANQGSEA. Written as DNA, the CDR3 is TGCAGCGGGGTCCCCTCGCGGGGGAACACTGAAGCTTTCTTT. The encoded protein is CSGVPSRGNTEAFF. The full variable domain, its missing parts supplied by reference TRBV29-1 and TRBJ1-1, is SAVISQKPSRDICQRGTSLTIQCQVDSQVTMMFWYRQQPGQSLTLIATANQGSEATYESGFVIDKFPISRPNLTFSTLTVSNMSPEDSSIYLCSGVPSRGNTEAFFGQGTRLTVV.

CDR3 residues: CASRDLATRVEETQYF. The CDR3 DNA is TGTGCCAGCAGGGATCTAGCGACTAGAGTGGAAGAGACCCAGTACTTC. J is TRBJ2-5 and V is TRBV6-4; D is possibly TRBD2 (6 bases). V dropped 6 bases and J dropped 3 bases, with 20 bases sitting between them. The germline V gene encodes CDR1 MRHNA and CDR2 SNTAGT. The CDR3 has 16 amino acids.

J is TRBJ2-6 and V is TRBV19; possibly TRBD1 for D (5 bases). The CDR3 is 15 amino acids. Germline V gene lookup returns CDR1 LNHDA and CDR2 SQIVND (reference sequence). Trimming stripped 4 bases from V and 2 bases from J, with 9 bases between. CDR3 sequence: CASSSRQTGANVLTF. The CDR3 bases are TGTGCCAGTAGTAGCAGACAGACTGGGGCCAACGTCCTGACTTTC. Complete variable domain (other parts from reference TRBV19 and TRBJ2-6): DGGITQSPKYLFRKEGQNVTLSCEQNLNHDAMYWYRQDPGQGLRLIYYSQIVNDFQKGDIAEGYSVSREKKESFPLTVTSAQKNPTAFYLCASSSRQTGANVLTFGAGSRLTVL.

The rearrangement uses TRBV2 and TRBJ1-1; D gene unclear. The germline V gene has CDR1 SNHLY and CDR2 FYNNEI. The length of the CDR3 is 12 residues. Between the trimmed V and J ends, which lost 2 bases and 11 bases, there was a span of 12 bases. Here the CDR3 DNA reads TGTGCCAGCAGTGAAAATGGTCGGGAGGCTTTCTTT. This translates into CASSENGREAFF.

J is TRBJ2-4 and V is TRBV11-2, with 8 bases fitting TRBD2. The CDR3 is 18 residues long. CDR1 is SGHAT, CDR2 FQNNGV, per germline. With V trimmed by 4 bases and J by 0 bases, 11 bases remained unmatched. CDR3 sequence (DNA): TGTGCCAGCAGCTCCCGAGACGGGAGGGCCGAAGCCAAAAACATTCAGTACTTC. Translated, it gives CASSSRDGRAEAKNIQYF.

The gene calls are TRBV5-1 and TRBJ2-3; 8 bases line up with TRBD1. J gave up 8 bases and V 0 bases, and 11 bases lay outside the gene matches. Germline V gene data show CDR1 as SGHRS and CDR2 as YFSETQ. CDR3 length: 16 residues. CDR3 loop: CASSLGQGSLQITQYF. In DNA form, the CDR3 reads TGCGCCAGCAGCTTGGGACAGGGGAGTCTCCAGATTACGCAGTATTTT. Looking up the rest from reference TRBV5-1 and TRBJ2-3 gives the full variable domain: KAGVTQTPRYLIKTRGQQVTLSCSPISGHRSVSWYQQTPGQGLQFLFEYFSETQRNKGNFPGRFSGRQFSNSRSEMNVSTLELGDSALYLCASSLGQGSLQITQYFGPGTRLTVL.

The gene calls are TRBV19 and TRBJ1-5; perhaps TRBD1 as D (5 bases). CDR3 length: 13 residues. Germline V gene lookup returns CDR1 LNHDA and CDR2 SQIVND (reference sequence). The V end was cut by 3 bases, the J end by 7 bases, with 10 bases between. CDR3 sequence reads: CASSILQGQPQHF. The CDR3 DNA sequence: TGTGCCAGTAGTATTCTCCAGGGCCAGCCCCAGCATTTT.

This clone was seen once. CDR3 amino acids: CASSESGTEQFF. Here the CDR3 DNA reads TGTGCCAGCAGCGAGAGCGGGACGGAGCAGTTCTTC. This sequence joins TRBV9 and TRBJ2-1; TRBD2 matches 7 bases. The CDR3 spans 12 residues. Germline V gene lookup returns CDR1 SGDLS and CDR2 YYNGEE. The ends lost 3 bases at V and 10 bases at J; junction bases unmatched: 4. The whole variable domain, remainder taken from reference TRBV9 and TRBJ2-1, is DSGVTQTPKHLITATGQRVTLRCSPRSGDLSVYWYQQSLDQGLQFLIQYYNGEERAKGNILERFSAQQFPDLHSELNLSSLELGDSALYFCASSESGTEQFFGPGTRLTVL.

This clone was seen a few times. Other nucleotide sequences from this sample produce the same CDR3. The chain links TRBV5-4 to TRBJ2-5; TRBD1 aligns across 7 bases. J lost 4 bases, V lost 0 bases, and 0 bases had no gene match. This CDR3 spans 13 amino acids. From germline, CDR1 is SGHNT and CDR2 YYREEE (reference sequence). CDR3 sequence (DNA): TGTGCCAGCAGCTTGGGACAGGGAGAGACCCAGTACTTC. Its protein product is CASSLGQGETQYF.

The chain links TRBV10-3 to TRBJ2-5; a weak D match, TRBD2 (5 bases). This CDR3 region has 15 residues. The V and J ends lost 4 bases and 5 bases respectively, with 17 bases between them. The germline V gene encodes CDR1 ENHRY and CDR2 SYGVKD. The CDR3 DNA reads as TGTGCCATCAGTGGAAAACTAGTTCAGACGGAGACCCAGTACTTC. This codes for CAISGKLVQTETQYF.

This clone was seen a single time. The chain carries TRBV6-6 and TRBJ1-5; 8 bases match TRBD1. There are 15 residues in the CDR3. V was clipped by 6 bases and J by 6 bases; unmatched bases: 10. From germline, CDR1 is MNHNY and CDR2 SVGAGI (reference sequence). The CDR3 DNA sequence: TGTGCCAGCAGACTACAACAGGGGGACACTCAGCCCCAGCATTTT. Residues: CASRLQQGDTQPQHF.

This chain links TRBV27 with TRBJ2-7; TRBD2 matches 10 bases. CDR3 size: 16 residues. Germline values: CDR1 MNHEY, CDR2 SMNVEV (reference sequence). The junction had 4 bases not matched to a gene; V was cut back by 0 bases and J by 2 bases. This CDR3 reads CASSLSILAGPYEQYF. The CDR3 DNA sequence: TGTGCCAGCAGTTTATCGATACTAGCGGGACCCTACGAGCAGTACTTC.

V is TRBV20-1 and J is TRBJ1-1; no clear D gene. Germline assignment: CDR1 DFQATT and CDR2 SNEGSKA (reference sequence). The CDR3 consists of 11 residues. Between the trimmed V and J ends, which lost 3 bases and 8 bases, there was a span of 10 bases. CDR3 sequence (DNA): TGCAGTGCTAGGGCGATACCCGAAGCTTTCTTT. The encoded protein is CSARAIPEAFF.

The V gene is TRBV9, the J gene TRBJ2-3; 11 bases align to TRBD2. Losses at the gene ends were 4 bases for V and 5 bases for J; bases not matched to a gene: 9. There are 16 residues in the CDR3. The germline V gene has CDR1 SGDLS and CDR2 YYNGEE. The CDR3 coding sequence is TGTGCCAGCAGCCCCTATCCCGGGACTAGCGGAGATACGCAGTATTTT. Translation: CASSPYPGTSGDTQYF.

J is TRBJ2-7 and V is TRBV30; 12 bases fit TRBD2. The V gene end was trimmed by 4 bases and the J gene end by 3 bases; junction bases not matched to a gene: 10. The germline gives CDR1 GTSNPN, CDR2 SVGIG (reference sequence). CDR3 length: 16 amino acids. The chain's CDR3 is CAWTPGGLAGLYEQYF. Here the CDR3 DNA reads TGTGCCTGGACCCCCGGGGGACTAGCGGGCCTCTACGAGCAGTACTTC.

This clone was detected once. V usage is TRBV10-3 and J usage is TRBJ1-2; tentatively, D is TRBD1 (5 bases). V shed 6 bases and J shed 4 bases, with 15 bases lying between them. CDR3 size: 14 residues. In germline, CDR1 is ENHRY, CDR2 SYGVKD. The CDR3 region is CAIRGDGAFYGYTF. As DNA, the CDR3 is TGTGCCATCAGGGGGGACGGTGCTTTCTATGGCTACACCTTC.

The chain links TRBV7-9 to TRBJ1-2; no firm D call. The CDR3 covers 12 residues. Trimming shortened V by 7 bases and J by 8 bases, and 14 bases separated the two germline ends. Germline-derived CDR1 and CDR2 are SEHNR and FQNEAQ (reference sequence). CDR3 residues: CASTPAPAGYTF. The CDR3 DNA sequence: TGTGCCAGCACACCGGCGCCGGCAGGCTACACCTTC.

The chain carries TRBV5-6 and TRBJ2-7; perhaps D is TRBD1 or TRBD2 (5 bases each). Germline V gene lookup returns CDR1 SGHDT and CDR2 YYEEEE. The CDR3 loop spans 13 amino acids. Between the trimmed V and J ends, which lost 4 bases and 5 bases, there was a span of 13 bases. The CDR3 region has the DNA TGTGCCAGCAGCGTCAGGGACCTAGACGAGCAGTACTTC. It codes for CASSVRDLDEQYF.